A selection of T cell receptor beta chains follows, all from one sample in a study of blood T cell repertoires in COVID-19. Libraries were prepared by immunoSEQ multiplex PCR; TCRdb keeps only in-frame clonotypes and omits some of them. The repertoire consists of 150,000 to 200,000 clones, with around 85% occurring once and the leading ten covering around a sixth. The sequenced sample was peripheral blood. All receptors come from a person aged 65-85 years with COVID-19, enrolled during active disease. Each CDR3 is given with its conserved first and last residue. Fields, in order: V gene, D gene, clone size, J gene, CDR3 DNA, CDR3 protein. A D gene is named only where the DNA matches it firmly. Expanded clones get a size class; other rows say once, few or many, or leave the size out.

v_gene: TRBV10-2
d_gene: NA
abundance: NA
j_gene: TRBJ2-7
CDR3nt: TGCGCCAGCAGTGAGACAGGGATAAGCTCCTACGAGCAGTACTTC
CDR3aa: CASSETGISSYEQYF

v_gene: TRBV6-1
d_gene: NA
abundance: NA
j_gene: TRBJ2-5
CDR3nt: TGTGCCAGCAGTGAGTCTGGCAGTCAAGAGACCCAGTACTTC
CDR3aa: CASSESGSQETQYF

v_gene: TRBV19
d_gene: TRBD1
abundance: NA
j_gene: TRBJ1-5
CDR3nt: TGTGCCAGTAGTCGGACAGGGATGAGCAATCAGCCCCAGCATTTT
CDR3aa: CASSRTGMSNQPQHF

v_gene: TRBV10-3
d_gene: TRBD1
abundance: NA
j_gene: TRBJ2-2
CDR3nt: TGTGCCATCAGTGGCCAGGGACAGGGTCAAACCGGGGAGCTGTTTTTT
CDR3aa: CAISGQGQGQTGELFF

v_gene: TRBV25-1
d_gene: NA
abundance: NA
j_gene: TRBJ2-1
CDR3nt: TGTGCCAGCGAAGGGGGGGCGGCCACCTACAATGAGCAGTTCTTC
CDR3aa: CASEGGAATYNEQFF

v_gene: TRBV15
d_gene: NA
abundance: NA
j_gene: TRBJ1-3
CDR3nt: TGTGCCACCAGCAGAGTCCCGGGACTTTACCTTGGAAACACCATATATTTT
CDR3aa: CATSRVPGLYLGNTIYF

v_gene: TRBV3-1/TRBV3-2
d_gene: TRBD1
abundance: NA
j_gene: TRBJ1-1
CDR3nt: TGTGCCAGCAGCCAGCGGAGGGGGCAGGGCACTGAAGCTTTCTTT
CDR3aa: CASSQRRGQGTEAFF

v_gene: TRBV6-5
d_gene: NA
abundance: NA
j_gene: TRBJ2-7
CDR3nt: TGTGCCAGCAGCCGACAGGTAAAGTACGAGCAGTACTTC
CDR3aa: CASSRQVKYEQYF

v_gene: TRBV18
d_gene: TRBD1
abundance: NA
j_gene: TRBJ2-7
CDR3nt: TGTGCCAGCTCACTTGACAGGGGACCGTACGAGCAGTACTTC
CDR3aa: CASSLDRGPYEQYF

v_gene: TRBV28
d_gene: NA
abundance: few
j_gene: TRBJ2-7
CDR3nt: TGTGCCAGCAGATATCCGGGACTTCGGGAGCAGTACTTC
CDR3aa: CASRYPGLREQYF